The 12 T cell receptor beta chains listed next were all sequenced from one sample in a study of blood T cells in healthy people across ages. Together with a sample-barcoded 5' primer, a J-beta primer mix was included in a second PCR lasting roughly 7 to 11 cycles. TCRdb called the 5' RACE reads again in MiXCR, with one record for every CDR3 protein. This sample carries some 800,000 distinct CDR3 sequences, about 25% of them seen once, and the ten largest clones take around 3.6%. The sample was also linked to a second study, of T cells of mothers and their children.

Sequenced: blood. The receptors were gathered from a boy aged 5-17 years in good health.

There are a few counts of this clonotype. V is TRBV5-6 and J is TRBJ2-5; 9 bases match TRBD2. Germline V CDR1 and CDR2: SGHDT, YYEEEE. J gave up 6 bases and V 2 bases, and 8 bases lay outside the gene matches. This CDR3 has 15 amino acids. CDR3 DNA sequence: TGTGCCAGCAGCTTTGGGGCGGGAGGGGCAAAGACCCAGTACTTC. This translates into CASSFGAGGAKTQYF.

This clonotype has at least ten counts. CDR3 in amino acids: CASSQIARTANVLTF. The CDR3 DNA sequence: TGTGCCAGCAGCCAAATCGCTCGGACAGCCAACGTCCTGACTTTC. The J gene is TRBJ2-6, the V gene TRBV3-1; possibly TRBD1 for D (5 bases). Per the germline V gene, CDR1 is LGHDT and CDR2 is YNNKEL (reference sequence). V was cut by 2 bases and J by 7 bases, with 12 bases left in between. This CDR3 is built from 15 residues.

This clonotype turned up a few times. The CDR3 does not close with the conserved phenylalanine or tryptophan, likely indicating a read error. V and J are TRBV6-2 or TRBV6-3 and TRBJ2-5; D not certain. Germline assignment: CDR1 MNHEY and CDR2 SVGEGT. V lost 6 bases to trimming and J lost 4 bases, with 12 bases between them. This CDR3 spans 13 amino acids. This chain's CDR3 is CASRADGGETQYL. In DNA form, the CDR3 reads TGTGCCAGCAGGGCGGACGGCGGAGAGACCCAGTACCTC.

The chain employs TRBV4-3 and TRBJ2-3; 7 bases match TRBD1. The CDR3 runs 17 residues. V lost 2 bases and J lost 2; bases outside the gene matches: 10. Germline CDR1 LGHNA, CDR2 YSLEER. CDR3 sequence (DNA): TGCGCCAGCAGCCAAAGGATAGGGGACAGCATCACAGATACGCAGTATTTT. Its protein product is CASSQRIGDSITDTQYF.

This clonotype was observed a handful of times. As DNA, the CDR3 is TGCGCCAGCAGCCTAGCCTTTCCCCCGTCAGGGAGCTCCTACAATGAGCAGTTCTTC. It specifies CASSLAFPPSGSSYNEQFF. The genes are TRBV4-1 and TRBJ2-1; tentatively, D is TRBD1 or TRBD2 (5 bases each). The length of the CDR3 is 19 residues. Per the germline V gene, CDR1 is MGHRA and CDR2 is YSYEKL. The germline V and J ends were trimmed by 4 bases and 0 bases, with 22 bases remaining between them.

The rearrangement joins TRBV28 to TRBJ2-7, with D perhaps TRBD2 (6 bases). Germline V gene lookup returns CDR1 MDHEN and CDR2 SYDVKM. The length of the CDR3 is 15 residues. V was trimmed by 7 bases and J by 1 base, leaving 17 bases between them. CDR3 in amino acids: CASMGGWGGSYEQYF. CDR3 sequence (DNA): TGTGCCAGCATGGGGGGATGGGGCGGTTCCTACGAGCAGTACTTC.

The gene calls are TRBV28 and TRBJ1-1; D might be TRBD1 (5 bases). V was shortened by 5 bases and J by 5 bases, with 18 bases between the two germline ends. Germline CDR1 MDHEN, CDR2 SYDVKM. The CDR3 runs 15 residues. CDR3 sequence: CASSLTTRGRTEAFF. Here the CDR3 DNA reads TGTGCCAGCAGTCTCACGACAAGGGGCAGGACTGAAGCTTTCTTT.

The gene calls are TRBV13 and TRBJ2-7; a possible D gene is TRBD1 (5 bases). The CDR3 totals 13 residues. Trimming left V 5 bases short and J 5 bases short, with 13 bases between. Germline assignment: CDR1 PRHDT and CDR2 FYEKMQ (reference sequence). The CDR3 DNA is TGTGCCAGCAGCCCGGGCAGGGATAACGAGCAGTACTTC. Protein: CASSPGRDNEQYF.

A few counts support this clonotype. This chain links TRBV18 with TRBJ2-5; the D gene is possibly TRBD2 (5 bases). The V gene's germline CDR1 is KGHSH and CDR2 LQKENI. With 3 bases removed from V and 3 bases from J, the gap between germline ends came to 11 bases. This CDR3 contains 14 residues. CDR3 nucleotides: TGTGCCAGCTCACCCGGGATGCCAAAAGAGACCCAGTACTTC. Translating gives CASSPGMPKETQYF.

This chain uses TRBV7-2 with TRBJ2-5, with 8 nucleotides matching TRBD1. Germline values: CDR1 SGHTA, CDR2 FQGNSA. V trimming: 3 bases; J trimming: 2 bases; junction bases outside the gene matches: 8. This CDR3 contains 16 residues. The CDR3 bases are TGTGCCAGCAGCTTTTCGACAGGGGAGCTTCAAGAGACCCAGTACTTC. As protein: CASSFSTGELQETQYF. The variable domain in full, completed from reference TRBV7-2 and TRBJ2-5, reads GAGVSQSPSNKVTEKGKDVELRCDPISGHTALYWYRQSLGQGLEFLIYFQGNSAPDKSGLPSDRFSAERTGGSVSTLTIQRTQQEDSAVYLCASSFSTGELQETQYFGPGTRLLVL.

V is TRBV25-1 and J is TRBJ2-5; TRBD1 is a possible D gene (6 bases). V lost 3 bases to trimming and J lost 2 bases, with 13 bases between them. CDR3 length: 15 residues. Per the germline V gene, CDR1 is MGHDK and CDR2 is SYGVNS. The CDR3 is CASSDLGQKQETQYF. The CDR3 DNA reads TGTGCCAGCAGTGATTTAGGACAGAAGCAAGAGACCCAGTACTTC.

This chain uses TRBV7-8 with TRBJ1-5, with D tentatively TRBD1 (6 bases). V lost 5 bases and J 3 bases, leaving 14 bases between the germline ends. Germline V lookup: CDR1 SGHVS, CDR2 FQNEAQ. This CDR3 has 15 amino acids. The CDR3 loop is CASSALTGYNQPQHF. Written as DNA, the CDR3 is TGTGCCAGCAGCGCGCTCACAGGGTACAATCAGCCCCAGCATTTT.